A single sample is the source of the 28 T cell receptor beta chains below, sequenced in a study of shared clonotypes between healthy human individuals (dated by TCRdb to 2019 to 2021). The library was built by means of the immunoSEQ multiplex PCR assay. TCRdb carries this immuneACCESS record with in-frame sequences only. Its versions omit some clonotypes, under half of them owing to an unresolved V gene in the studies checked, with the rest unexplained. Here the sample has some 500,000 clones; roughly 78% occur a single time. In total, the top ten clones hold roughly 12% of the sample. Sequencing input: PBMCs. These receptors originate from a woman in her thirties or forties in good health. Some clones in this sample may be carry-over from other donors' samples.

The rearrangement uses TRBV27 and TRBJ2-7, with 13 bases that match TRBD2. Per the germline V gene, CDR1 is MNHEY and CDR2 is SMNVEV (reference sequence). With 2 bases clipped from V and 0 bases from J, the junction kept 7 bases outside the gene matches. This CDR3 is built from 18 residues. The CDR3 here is CASSLIPGLAGDSYEQYF. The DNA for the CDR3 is TGTGCCAGCAGTTTAATCCCCGGACTAGCGGGAGACTCCTACGAGCAGTACTTC.

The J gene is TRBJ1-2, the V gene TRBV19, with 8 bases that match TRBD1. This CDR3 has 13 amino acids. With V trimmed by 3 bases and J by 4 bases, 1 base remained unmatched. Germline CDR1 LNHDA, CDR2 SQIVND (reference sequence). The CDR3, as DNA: TGTGCCAGTAGTATCGACAGGGGCTATGGCTACACCTTC. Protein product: CASSIDRGYGYTF.

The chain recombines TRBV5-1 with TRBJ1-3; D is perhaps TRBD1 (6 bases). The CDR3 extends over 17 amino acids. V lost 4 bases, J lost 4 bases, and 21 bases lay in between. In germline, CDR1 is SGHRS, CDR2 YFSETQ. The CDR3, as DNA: TGCGCCAGCAGCCCTGCTTTAAACAGGGACCTCGGAAACACCATATATTTT. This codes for CASSPALNRDLGNTIYF.

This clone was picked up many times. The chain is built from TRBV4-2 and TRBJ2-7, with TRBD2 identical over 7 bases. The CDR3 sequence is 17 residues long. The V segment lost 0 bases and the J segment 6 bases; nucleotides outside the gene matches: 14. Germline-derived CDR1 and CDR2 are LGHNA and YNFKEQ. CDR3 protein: CASSQDKGLVNYGEQYF. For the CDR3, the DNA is TGTGCCAGCAGCCAAGATAAAGGACTAGTGAATTATGGCGAGCAGTACTTC.

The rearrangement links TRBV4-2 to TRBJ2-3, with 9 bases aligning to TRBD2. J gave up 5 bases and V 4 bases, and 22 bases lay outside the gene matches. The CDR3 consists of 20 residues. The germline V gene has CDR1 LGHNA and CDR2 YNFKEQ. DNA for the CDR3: TGTGCCAGCAGCCGCCAGTATTCATCATTTGGGCGGGAGGGGGTAGATACGCAGTATTTT. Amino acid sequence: CASSRQYSSFGREGVDTQYF.

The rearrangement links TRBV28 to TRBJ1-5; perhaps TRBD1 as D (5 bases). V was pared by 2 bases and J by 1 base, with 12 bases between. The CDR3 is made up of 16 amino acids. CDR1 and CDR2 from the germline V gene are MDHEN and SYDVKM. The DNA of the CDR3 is TGTGCCAGCAGTTTAGGACTCCCAGGGAGCAATCAGCCCCAGCATTTT. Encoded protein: CASSLGLPGSNQPQHF.

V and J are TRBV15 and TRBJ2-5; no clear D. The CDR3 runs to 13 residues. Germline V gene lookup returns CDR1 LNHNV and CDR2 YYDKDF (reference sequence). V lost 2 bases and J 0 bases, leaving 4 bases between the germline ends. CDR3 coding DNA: TGTGCCACCAGCAGACTGTACCAAGAGACCCAGTACTTC. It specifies CATSRLYQETQYF.

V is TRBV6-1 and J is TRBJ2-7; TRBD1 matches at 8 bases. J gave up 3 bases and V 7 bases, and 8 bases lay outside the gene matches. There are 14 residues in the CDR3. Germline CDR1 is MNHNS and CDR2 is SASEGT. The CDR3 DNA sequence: TGTGCCAGCACTAGGACAGGGCTAATCTACGAGCAGTACTTC. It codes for CASTRTGLIYEQYF.

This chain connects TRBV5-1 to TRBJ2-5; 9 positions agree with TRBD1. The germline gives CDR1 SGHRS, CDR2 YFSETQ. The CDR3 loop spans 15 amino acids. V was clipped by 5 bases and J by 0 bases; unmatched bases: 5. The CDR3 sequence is CASSSGTGNQETQYF. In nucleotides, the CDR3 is TGCGCCAGCAGTTCCGGGACAGGGAACCAAGAGACCCAGTACTTC.

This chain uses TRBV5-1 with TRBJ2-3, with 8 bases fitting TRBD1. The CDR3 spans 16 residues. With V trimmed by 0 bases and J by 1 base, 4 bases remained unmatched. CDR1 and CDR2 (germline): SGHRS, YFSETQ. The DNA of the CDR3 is TGCGCCAGCAGCTTGGGGACAGGGTTGGGCACAGATACGCAGTATTTT. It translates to CASSLGTGLGTDTQYF.

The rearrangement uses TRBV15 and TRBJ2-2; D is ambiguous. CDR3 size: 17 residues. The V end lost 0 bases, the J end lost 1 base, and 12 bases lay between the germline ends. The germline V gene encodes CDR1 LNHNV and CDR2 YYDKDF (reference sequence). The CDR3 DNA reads TGTGCCACCAGCAGAGAAGACTGGGGTCTGAACACCGGGGAGCTGTTTTTT. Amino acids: CATSREDWGLNTGELFF.

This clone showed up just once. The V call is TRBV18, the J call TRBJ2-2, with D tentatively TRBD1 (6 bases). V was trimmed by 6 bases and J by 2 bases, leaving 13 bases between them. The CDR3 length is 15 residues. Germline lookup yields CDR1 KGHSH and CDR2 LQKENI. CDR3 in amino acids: CASSPDRTNTGELFF. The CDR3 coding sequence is TGTGCCAGCTCCCCGGACAGAACCAACACCGGGGAGCTGTTTTTT.

The DNA of the CDR3 is TGTGCCAGCAGTTTAATGGACAGGGGAGCTGAAGCTTTCTTT. This gives the protein CASSLMDRGAEAFF. The rearrangement links TRBV27 to TRBJ1-1; 9 nucleotides align to TRBD1. J was trimmed by 6 bases and V by 2 bases; bases with no gene match: 4. Germline V lookup: CDR1 MNHEY, CDR2 SMNVEV (reference sequence). The CDR3 runs 14 residues.

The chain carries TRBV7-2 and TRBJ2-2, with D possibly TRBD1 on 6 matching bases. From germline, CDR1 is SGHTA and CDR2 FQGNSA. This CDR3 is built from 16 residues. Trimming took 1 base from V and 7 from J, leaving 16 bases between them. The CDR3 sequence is CASSLEIWGLNGELFF. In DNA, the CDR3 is TGTGCCAGCAGCTTAGAGATCTGGGGGCTTAACGGGGAGCTGTTTTTT.

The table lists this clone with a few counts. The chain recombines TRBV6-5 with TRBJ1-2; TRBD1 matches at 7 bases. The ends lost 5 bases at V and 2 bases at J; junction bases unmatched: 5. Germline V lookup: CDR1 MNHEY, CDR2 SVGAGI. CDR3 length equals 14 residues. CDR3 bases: TGTGCCAGCAGTGACAGGGCGAGGAACTATGGCTACACCTTC. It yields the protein CASSDRARNYGYTF.

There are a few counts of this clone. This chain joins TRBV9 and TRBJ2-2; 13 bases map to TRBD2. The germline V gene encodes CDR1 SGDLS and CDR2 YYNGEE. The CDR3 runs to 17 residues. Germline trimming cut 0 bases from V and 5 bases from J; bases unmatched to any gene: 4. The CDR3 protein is CASSVGTSGRPTGELFF. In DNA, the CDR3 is TGTGCCAGCAGCGTAGGGACTAGCGGGAGACCAACCGGGGAGCTGTTTTTT.

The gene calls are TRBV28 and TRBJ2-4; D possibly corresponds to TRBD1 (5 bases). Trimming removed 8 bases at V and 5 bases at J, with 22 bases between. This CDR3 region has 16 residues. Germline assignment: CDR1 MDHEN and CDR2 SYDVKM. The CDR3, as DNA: TGTGCCAGCGCTTCCTACCACGGACGGACACAAAACATTCAGTACTTC. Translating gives CASASYHGRTQNIQYF. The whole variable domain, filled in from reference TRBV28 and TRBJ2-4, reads DVKVTQSSRYLVKRTGEKVFLECVQDMDHENMFWYRQDPGLGLRLIYFSYDVKMKEKGDIPEGYSVSREKKERFSLILESASTNQTSMYLCASASYHGRTQNIQYFGAGTRLSVL.

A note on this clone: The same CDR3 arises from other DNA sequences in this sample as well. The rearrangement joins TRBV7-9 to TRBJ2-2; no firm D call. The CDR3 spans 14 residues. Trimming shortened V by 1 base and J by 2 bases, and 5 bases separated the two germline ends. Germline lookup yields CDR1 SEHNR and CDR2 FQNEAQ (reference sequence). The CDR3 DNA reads TGTGCCAGCAGCTTAGGGGCCAACACCGGGGAGCTGTTTTTT. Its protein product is CASSLGANTGELFF.

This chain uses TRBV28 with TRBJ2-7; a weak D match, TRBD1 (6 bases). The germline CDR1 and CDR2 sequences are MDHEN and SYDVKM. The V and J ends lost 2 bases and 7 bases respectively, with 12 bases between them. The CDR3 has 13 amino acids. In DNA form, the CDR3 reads TGTGCCAGCAGTTTACACAGGGCGAGGGAGCAGTACTTC. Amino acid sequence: CASSLHRAREQYF.

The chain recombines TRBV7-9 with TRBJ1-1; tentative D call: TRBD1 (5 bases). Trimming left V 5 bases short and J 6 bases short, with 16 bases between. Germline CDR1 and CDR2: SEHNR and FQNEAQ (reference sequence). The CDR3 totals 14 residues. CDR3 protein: CASSPRGGSAEAFF. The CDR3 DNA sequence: TGTGCCAGCAGCCCCCGTGGGGGAAGCGCTGAAGCTTTCTTT.

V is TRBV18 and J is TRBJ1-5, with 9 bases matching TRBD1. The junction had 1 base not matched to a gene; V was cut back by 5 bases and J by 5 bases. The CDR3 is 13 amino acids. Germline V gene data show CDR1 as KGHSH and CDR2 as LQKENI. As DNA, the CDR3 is TGTGCCAGCTCATGGACAGGGGATCAGCCCCAGCATTTT. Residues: CASSWTGDQPQHF.

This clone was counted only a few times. Written as DNA, the CDR3 is TGTGCCAGCTCACCACCGGTGAGGACTGAAGCTTTCTTT. The encoded protein is CASSPPVRTEAFF. This chain connects TRBV18 to TRBJ1-1; D unclear. The V gene's germline CDR1 is KGHSH and CDR2 LQKENI. CDR3 length equals 13 residues. The V end lost 0 bases, the J end lost 5 bases, and 7 bases lay between the germline ends.

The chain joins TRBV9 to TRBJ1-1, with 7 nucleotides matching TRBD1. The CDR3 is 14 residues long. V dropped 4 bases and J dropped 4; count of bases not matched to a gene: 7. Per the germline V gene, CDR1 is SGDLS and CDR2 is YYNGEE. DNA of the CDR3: TGTGCCAGCAGCCCGGGACAGCAATCCACTGAAGCTTTCTTT. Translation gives CASSPGQQSTEAFF. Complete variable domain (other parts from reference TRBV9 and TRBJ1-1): DSGVTQTPKHLITATGQRVTLRCSPRSGDLSVYWYQQSLDQGLQFLIQYYNGEERAKGNILERFSAQQFPDLHSELNLSSLELGDSALYFCASSPGQQSTEAFFGQGTRLTVV.

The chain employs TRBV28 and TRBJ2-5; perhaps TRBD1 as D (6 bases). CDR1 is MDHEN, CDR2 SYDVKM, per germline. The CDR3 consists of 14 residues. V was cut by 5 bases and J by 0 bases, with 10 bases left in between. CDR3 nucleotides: TGTGCCAGCAGTCGCAGGGGTCACCAAGAGACCCAGTACTTC. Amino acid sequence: CASSRRGHQETQYF.

CDR3 bases: TGCGCCAGCAGCCAAGATACGGGGACGCAGTATTTT. Residues: CASSQDTGTQYF. The chain couples TRBV4-3 to TRBJ2-3; perhaps TRBD2 as D (5 bases). This CDR3 spans 12 amino acids. Trimming removed 0 bases from V and 9 bases from J, with 7 bases in between. The germline V gene has CDR1 LGHNA and CDR2 YSLEER.

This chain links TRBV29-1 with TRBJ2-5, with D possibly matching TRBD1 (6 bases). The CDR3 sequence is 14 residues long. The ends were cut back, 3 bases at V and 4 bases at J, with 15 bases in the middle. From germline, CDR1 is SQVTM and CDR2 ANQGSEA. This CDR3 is CSVDVGAGRETQYF. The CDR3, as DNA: TGCAGCGTTGACGTGGGGGCAGGGAGAGAGACCCAGTACTTC. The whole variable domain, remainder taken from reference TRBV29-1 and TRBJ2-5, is SAVISQKPSRDICQRGTSLTIQCQVDSQVTMMFWYRQQPGQSLTLIATANQGSEATYESGFVIDKFPISRPNLTFSTLTVSNMSPEDSSIYLCSVDVGAGRETQYFGPGTRLLVL.

The CDR3 reads CASSVDVAGGYNEQFF. The CDR3 region has the DNA TGTGCCAGCAGCGTAGATGTAGCGGGAGGGTACAATGAGCAGTTCTTC. The chain uses TRBV9 and TRBJ2-1; 11 bases are a match to TRBD2. The germline V gene has CDR1 SGDLS and CDR2 YYNGEE. CDR3 length: 16 residues. V was clipped by 0 bases and J by 4 bases; unmatched bases: 3.

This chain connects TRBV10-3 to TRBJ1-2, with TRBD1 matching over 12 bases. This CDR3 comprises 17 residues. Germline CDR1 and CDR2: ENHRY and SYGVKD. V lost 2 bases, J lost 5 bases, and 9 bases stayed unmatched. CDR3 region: CAISEGTGGLEIYGYTF. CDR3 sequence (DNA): TGTGCCATCAGTGAGGGGACAGGGGGCCTCGAAATTTATGGCTACACCTTC.